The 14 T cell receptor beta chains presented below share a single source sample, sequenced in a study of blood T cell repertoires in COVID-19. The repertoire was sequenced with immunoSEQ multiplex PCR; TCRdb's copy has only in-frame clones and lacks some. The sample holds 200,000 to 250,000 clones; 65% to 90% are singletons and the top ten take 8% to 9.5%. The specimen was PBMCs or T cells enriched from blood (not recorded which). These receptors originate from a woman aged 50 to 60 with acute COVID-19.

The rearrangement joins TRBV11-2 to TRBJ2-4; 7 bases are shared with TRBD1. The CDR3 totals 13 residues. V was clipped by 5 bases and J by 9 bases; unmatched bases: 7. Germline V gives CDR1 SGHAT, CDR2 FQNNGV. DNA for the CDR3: TGTGCCAGCAGCGCCGCCGACAGGGCCATTCAGTACTTC. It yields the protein CASSAADRAIQYF.

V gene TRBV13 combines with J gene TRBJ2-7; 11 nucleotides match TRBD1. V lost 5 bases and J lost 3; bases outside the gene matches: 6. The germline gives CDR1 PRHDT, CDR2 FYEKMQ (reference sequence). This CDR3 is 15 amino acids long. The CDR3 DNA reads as TGTGCCAGCAGCAGAGGGGGGACAGGGGGCTACGAGCAGTACTTC. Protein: CASSRGGTGGYEQYF.

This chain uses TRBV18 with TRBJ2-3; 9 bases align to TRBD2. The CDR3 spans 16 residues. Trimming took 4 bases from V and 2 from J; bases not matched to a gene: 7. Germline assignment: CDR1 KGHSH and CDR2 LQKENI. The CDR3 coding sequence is TGTGCCAGCTCACACCCGGGACTAGCTTTCACAGATACGCAGTATTTT. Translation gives CASSHPGLAFTDTQYF.

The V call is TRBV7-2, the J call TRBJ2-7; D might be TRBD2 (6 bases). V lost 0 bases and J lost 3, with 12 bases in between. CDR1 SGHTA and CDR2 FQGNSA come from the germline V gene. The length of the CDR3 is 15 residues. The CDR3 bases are TGTGCCAGCAGCTTAGCGGGACTCGCTCTCTACGAGCAGTACTTC. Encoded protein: CASSLAGLALYEQYF.

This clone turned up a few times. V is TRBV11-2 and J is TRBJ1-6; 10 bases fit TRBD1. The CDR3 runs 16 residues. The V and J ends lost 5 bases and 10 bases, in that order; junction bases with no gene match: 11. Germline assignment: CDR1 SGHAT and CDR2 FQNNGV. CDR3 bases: TGTGCCAGCAGCGCAGAACTTCGGGACAGGGGATCACCCCTCCACTTT. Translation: CASSAELRDRGSPLHF.

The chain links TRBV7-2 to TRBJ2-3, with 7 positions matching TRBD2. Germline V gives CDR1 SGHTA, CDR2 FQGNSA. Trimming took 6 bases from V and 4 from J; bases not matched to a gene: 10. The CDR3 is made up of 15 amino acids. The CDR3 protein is CASRRGGAGADTQYF. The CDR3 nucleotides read TGTGCCAGCAGGCGGGGAGGGGCCGGGGCAGATACGCAGTATTTT.

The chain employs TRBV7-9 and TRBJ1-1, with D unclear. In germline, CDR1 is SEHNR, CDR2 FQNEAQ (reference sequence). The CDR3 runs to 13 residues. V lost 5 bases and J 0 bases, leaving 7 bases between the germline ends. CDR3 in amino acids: CASSLQMNTEAFF. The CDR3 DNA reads TGTGCCAGCAGCCTACAGATGAACACTGAAGCTTTCTTT.

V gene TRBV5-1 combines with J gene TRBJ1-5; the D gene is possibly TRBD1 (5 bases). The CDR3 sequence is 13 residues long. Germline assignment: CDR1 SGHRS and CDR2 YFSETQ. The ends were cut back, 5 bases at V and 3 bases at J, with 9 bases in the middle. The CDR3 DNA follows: TGCGCCAGCAGGGGGGGGGACAATCAGCCCCAGCATTTT. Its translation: CASRGGDNQPQHF.

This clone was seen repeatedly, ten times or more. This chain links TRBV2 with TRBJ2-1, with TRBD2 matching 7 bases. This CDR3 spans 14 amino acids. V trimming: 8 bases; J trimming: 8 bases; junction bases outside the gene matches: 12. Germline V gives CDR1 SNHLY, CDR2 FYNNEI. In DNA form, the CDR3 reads TGTGCCAGCCTTATGTCTAGCGGACGGCATGAGCAGTTCTTC. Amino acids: CASLMSSGRHEQFF.

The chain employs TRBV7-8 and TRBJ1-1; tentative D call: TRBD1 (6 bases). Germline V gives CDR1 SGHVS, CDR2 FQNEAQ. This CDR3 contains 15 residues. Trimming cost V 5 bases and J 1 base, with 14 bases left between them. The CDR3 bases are TGTGCCAGCAGCGGAAGACGGGACACGAACACTGAAGCTTTCTTT. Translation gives CASSGRRDTNTEAFF.

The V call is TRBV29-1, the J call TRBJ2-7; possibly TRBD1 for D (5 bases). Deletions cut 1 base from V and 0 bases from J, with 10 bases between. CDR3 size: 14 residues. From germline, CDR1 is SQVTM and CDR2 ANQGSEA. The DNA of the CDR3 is TGCAGCGTTGAAGGGCAGGGTCTCTCCTACGAGCAGTACTTC. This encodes CSVEGQGLSYEQYF.

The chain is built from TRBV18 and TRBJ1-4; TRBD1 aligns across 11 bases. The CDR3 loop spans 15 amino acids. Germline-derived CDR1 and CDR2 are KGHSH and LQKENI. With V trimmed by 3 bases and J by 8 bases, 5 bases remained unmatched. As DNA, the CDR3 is TGTGCCAGCTCACCCCGGACAGGGGGCTCGGAAAAACTGTTTTTT. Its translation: CASSPRTGGSEKLFF.

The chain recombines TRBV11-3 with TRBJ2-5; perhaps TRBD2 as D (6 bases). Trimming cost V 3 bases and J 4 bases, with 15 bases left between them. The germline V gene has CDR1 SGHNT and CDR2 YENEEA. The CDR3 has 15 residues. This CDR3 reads CASSLSTSRGETQYF. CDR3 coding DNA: TGTGCCAGCAGCTTGTCGACTAGTCGTGGAGAGACCCAGTACTTC.

The CDR3 reads CATSRRTGEGEKLFF. The CDR3 DNA reads TGTGCCACCAGCAGACGGACGGGGGAGGGAGAAAAACTGTTTTTT. The chain links TRBV15 to TRBJ1-4; TRBD1 is a possible D gene (5 bases). Per the germline V gene, CDR1 is LNHNV and CDR2 is YYDKDF (reference sequence). Deletions cut 2 bases from V and 8 bases from J, with 15 bases between. The CDR3 contains 15 residues. Supplemented by reference TRBV15 and TRBJ1-4, the full variable domain reads DAMVIQNPRYQVTQFGKPVTLSCSQTLNHNVMYWYQQKSSQAPKLLFHYYDKDFNNEADTPDNFQSRRPNTSFCFLDIRSPGLGDTAMYLCATSRRTGEGEKLFFGSGTQLSVL.